This TCR beta chain is from a study of CD8 T cells in ankylosing spondylitis. General study findings and limits: For ankylosing spondylitis blood, a TCR beta motif of about 8 highly homologous variants appeared characteristic. The clones that were linked to disease were reported to be significantly enriched in matched synovial fluid samples from ankylosing spondylitis patients. Earlier studies detected some motif variants in reactive arthritis synovial fluid and blood.

CDR3 length equals 12 residues. V gave up 8 bases and J gave up 1 base, with 6 bases separating them. The germline V gene has CDR1 LNHNV and CDR2 YYDKDF (reference sequence). The authors made TCR beta libraries by quantitative 5'-RACE with molecular barcodes. TCRdb re-analysed the 5' RACE reads in MiXCR, keeping a single row per CDR3 protein. Of 670,000 or so distinct CDR3 sequences listed, under 20% are singletons. This clonotype was picked up a small number of times. Its antigen remains unknown. The TCR sequence derives from a male donor with ankylosing spondylitis. Input material: blood, either unsorted or a sorted T cell fraction (not recorded which). The chain carries TRBV15 and TRBJ2-1, with unresolved D. The CDR3 bases are TGTGCCACCGGGCGGTCCTACAATGAGCAGTTCTTC. Protein sequence: CATGRSYNEQFF.